A selection of T cell receptor beta chains follows, all from one sample in a study of shared T cell receptors in the human thymus. Generated by immunoSEQ multiplex PCR, the TCRdb table keeps only in-frame clones and is missing some. The table lists about 660,000 clones, 70% to 90% of them singletons, with 0.01% in the top ten. These data are also associated with another study on human thymus T cells.

The source material was thymocytes. The receptor set was obtained from a boy younger than two with a congenital heart defect. Each CDR3 is given with its conserved first and last residue. A D gene is named only where the DNA matches it firmly. Not all rows give a size; the values are once, few, many and, for expanded clones, a class.

CDR3nt | CDR3aa | j_gene | v_gene | abundance | d_gene
TGTGCCAGCAGTCCGACGATGGACAGGGGATACGGCCACGAGCAGTACTTC | CASSPTMDRGYGHEQYF | TRBJ2-7 | TRBV27 | NA | TRBD1
TGTGCCAGCAGCTCCGGGACAGGGGCCTACGAGCAGTACTTC | CASSSGTGAYEQYF | TRBJ2-7 | TRBV13 | NA | TRBD1
TGTGCCAGCAGCTTAGGGACGGGAGGGCCAGGATACGAGCAGTACTTC | CASSLGTGGPGYEQYF | TRBJ2-7 | TRBV7-2 | NA | TRBD2
TGTGCCAGCAGCTCGGATGAGGGACTTGCTAACACCGGGGAGCTGTTTTTT | CASSSDEGLANTGELFF | TRBJ2-2 | TRBV7-9 | NA | NA
TGTGCCAGCAGCTCGGACGGACACGGCGAGCAGTACTTC | CASSSDGHGEQYF | TRBJ2-7 | TRBV5-6 | NA | NA
TGTGCCAGCAGTTCGTTCAGGGGGTACACTGAAGCTTTCTTT | CASSSFRGYTEAFF | TRBJ1-1 | TRBV27 | NA | TRBD1
TGTGCCAGCAGTGAATATACGAAGAGTCGAAGAGGTGAGCAGTTCTTC | CASSEYTKSRRGEQFF | TRBJ2-1 | TRBV25-1 | NA | NA
TGCGCCACCCGCAGCGGGAGGAATGAGCAGTTCTTC | CATRSGRNEQFF | TRBJ2-1 | TRBV10-2 | NA | TRBD2
TGCAGCGGCCGGGACAGGGGATGTAGCGAGCAGTACTTC | CSGRDRGCSEQYF | TRBJ2-7 | TRBV29-1 | NA | TRBD1
TGCAGCATGGTCCCCACGACAGGGTCCCAAGAGACCCAGTACTTC | CSMVPTTGSQETQYF | TRBJ2-5 | TRBV29-1 | NA | TRBD1
TGTGCCAGCAGTTCTGGAGGGCTAGGCGAGCAGTACTTC | CASSSGGLGEQYF | TRBJ2-7 | TRBV27 | once | NA
TGCAGCGTCGGTAGGGGACTAGCGGACAATGAGCAGTTCTTC | CSVGRGLADNEQFF | TRBJ2-1 | TRBV29-1 | NA | TRBD2
TGCGCCAGCAGCTTGGTTGGTAGCGGCCCCAGGGCTAGCGGGAGGAATGAGCAGTTCTTC | CASSLVGSGPRASGRNEQFF | TRBJ2-1 | TRBV5-1 | NA | TRBD2
TGTGCCAGCAGCAGAACCCAGCCTGACACCTACGAGCAGTACTTC | CASSRTQPDTYEQYF | TRBJ2-7 | TRBV6-1 | NA | NA
TGCGCCAGCAGCCAAGATTGGGTAGTGGAGAGCCTCTCCTACGAGCAGTACTTC | CASSQDWVVESLSYEQYF | TRBJ2-7 | TRBV4-3 | NA | NA
TGCAGCGTTGTAGAGCGGGAACAAGAGACCCAGTACTTC | CSVVEREQETQYF | TRBJ2-5 | TRBV29-1 | NA | TRBD2
TGTGCCAGCAGCCAAGATAGAACAGACACAGATACGCAGTATTTT | CASSQDRTDTDTQYF | TRBJ2-3 | TRBV14 | few | NA
TGCGCCAGCAGCCAATTTTACAAATACTCTAGCGGGGAGTCCTACGAGCAGTACTTC | CASSQFYKYSSGESYEQYF | TRBJ2-7 | TRBV4-3 | NA | TRBD2
TGTGCCAGCGGCGGACTAGCGGGAGCGGCGGACGAGCAGTACTTC | CASGGLAGAADEQYF | TRBJ2-7 | TRBV14 | NA | TRBD2
TGCGCCAGCAGTCAATCAGGGGGCACACAGGGGAGTTCCACTGAAGCTTTCTTT | CASSQSGGTQGSSTEAFF | TRBJ1-1 | TRBV23-1 | once | TRBD1
TGTGCCACCAGTAAGAAAGGCGGGTCGCACAATGAGCAGTTCTTC | CATSKKGGSHNEQFF | TRBJ2-1 | TRBV15 | NA | NA
TGTGCCAGCAGCTCGACTCGGTTAAATGGCTACACCTTC | CASSSTRLNGYTF | TRBJ1-2 | TRBV7-9 | NA | NA
TGTGCCAGCAGCTTTTTCCGGGTTCCGCGGGATGGCTACACCTTC | CASSFFRVPRDGYTF | TRBJ1-2 | TRBV25-1 | NA | NA
TGCGCCAGCAGCTTGGTGAGGGACTCCTACGAGCAGTACTTC | CASSLVRDSYEQYF | TRBJ2-7 | TRBV5-1 | NA | NA
TGTGCCAGCCGGTCTAGCGGGGGCTACGAGCAGTACTTC | CASRSSGGYEQYF | TRBJ2-7 | TRBV27 | NA | TRBD2
TGTGCCAGCAGCCAAGGGGGGGTAACAAACTATGGCTACACCTTC | CASSQGGVTNYGYTF | TRBJ1-2 | TRBV14 | NA | NA
TGCGCCAGCAGCCAAGGGCAGTCTACTACCTACGAGCAGTACTTC | CASSQGQSTTYEQYF | TRBJ2-7 | TRBV4-1 | NA | NA
TGTGCCAGCAGGGGATCGGGGGATAGCAATCAGCCCCAGCATTTT | CASRGSGDSNQPQHF | TRBJ1-5 | TRBV2 | NA | NA
TGTGCCAGCAGCTTAGGTTGGGAGGGCCCCCACGAGCAGTACTTC | CASSLGWEGPHEQYF | TRBJ2-7 | TRBV7-9 | NA | TRBD2
TGCAGCGGAACAATTGGGCCCACAGATACGCAGTATTTT | CSGTIGPTDTQYF | TRBJ2-3 | TRBV29-1 | NA | NA
TGTGCCAGCAGCTTGCCCGGAGGGTCGACTACAGATACGCAGTATTTT | CASSLPGGSTTDTQYF | TRBJ2-3 | TRBV5-6 | NA | NA
TGCAGTGCCGACAGGGAGCAGCCCCAGCATTTT | CSADREQPQHF | TRBJ1-5 | TRBV20-1 | NA | TRBD1
TGTGCCAGCAGCACACCCCGGGGGGCCCCCAATGAGCAGTTCTTC | CASSTPRGAPNEQFF | TRBJ2-1 | TRBV7-9 | NA | NA
TGTGCCAGCAGCCCCCCGAGTATAGATACGCAGTATTTT | CASSPPSIDTQYF | TRBJ2-3 | TRBV9 | NA | NA
TGTGCCAGCAGTGGAGAGAATTCGACCCAGTACTTC | CASSGENSTQYF | TRBJ2-5 | TRBV25-1 | NA | NA
TGTGCCAGCAGCGTCGGACTAGCGGAGGACGGTAATGAGCAGTTCTTC | CASSVGLAEDGNEQFF | TRBJ2-1 | TRBV5-6 | NA | TRBD2
TGTGCCATCAGTGAGTCGATAGCGGTCGGGGGGGAATGCTCCTACAATGAGCAGTTCTTC | CAISESIAVGGECSYNEQFF | TRBJ2-1 | TRBV10-3 | NA | TRBD2
TGTGCCAGCAGCTTAGTGAGGACTAGCGGGAGGCCCCACGAGCAGTACTTC | CASSLVRTSGRPHEQYF | TRBJ2-7 | TRBV11-3 | NA | TRBD2
TGCGCCAGCAGCCACGTGGGGGAGGGGAGGTACAATGAGCAGTTCTTC | CASSHVGEGRYNEQFF | TRBJ2-1 | TRBV4-1 | once | TRBD2
TGTGCCAGCAGCTTCCCACGGGACAGAGGAGAAAACACCATATATTTT | CASSFPRDRGENTIYF | TRBJ1-3 | TRBV11-2 | once | TRBD1
TGTGCCAGCAGTGAAGCAAGGGACAGTTATCAGCCCCAGCATTTT | CASSEARDSYQPQHF | TRBJ1-5 | TRBV6-1 | NA | TRBD1
TGTGCCAGCAGCGTTTTCGGGGAAGGTCAGCCCCAGCATTTT | CASSVFGEGQPQHF | TRBJ1-5 | TRBV9 | NA | NA
TGTGCCAGCAGCTTAGGTTATGCGGCAGAACCATCAAACAATCAGCCCCAGCATTTT | CASSLGYAAEPSNNQPQHF | TRBJ1-5 | TRBV7-6 | NA | NA